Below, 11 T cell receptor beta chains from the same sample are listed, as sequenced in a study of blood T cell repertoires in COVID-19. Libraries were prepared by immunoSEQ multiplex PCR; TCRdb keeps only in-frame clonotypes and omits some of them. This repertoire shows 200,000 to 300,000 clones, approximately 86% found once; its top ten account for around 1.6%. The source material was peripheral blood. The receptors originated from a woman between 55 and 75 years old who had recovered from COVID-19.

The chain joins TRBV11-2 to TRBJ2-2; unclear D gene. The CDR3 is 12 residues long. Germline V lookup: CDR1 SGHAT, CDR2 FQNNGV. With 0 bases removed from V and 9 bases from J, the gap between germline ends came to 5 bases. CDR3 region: CASSLDLRELFF. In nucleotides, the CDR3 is TGTGCCAGCAGCTTAGATCTCCGGGAGCTGTTTTTT.

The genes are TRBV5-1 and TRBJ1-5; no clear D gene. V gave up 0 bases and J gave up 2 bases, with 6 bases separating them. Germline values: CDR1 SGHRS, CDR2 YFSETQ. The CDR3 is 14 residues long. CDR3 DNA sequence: TGCGCCAGCAGCTTGGTCGCAGGCAATCAGCCCCAGCATTTT. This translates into CASSLVAGNQPQHF.

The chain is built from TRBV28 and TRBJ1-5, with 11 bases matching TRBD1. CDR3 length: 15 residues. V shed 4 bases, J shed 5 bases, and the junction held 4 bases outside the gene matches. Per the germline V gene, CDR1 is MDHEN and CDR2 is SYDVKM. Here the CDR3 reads CASSWTGGNHQPQHF. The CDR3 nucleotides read TGTGCCAGCAGTTGGACAGGGGGCAATCATCAGCCCCAGCATTTT.

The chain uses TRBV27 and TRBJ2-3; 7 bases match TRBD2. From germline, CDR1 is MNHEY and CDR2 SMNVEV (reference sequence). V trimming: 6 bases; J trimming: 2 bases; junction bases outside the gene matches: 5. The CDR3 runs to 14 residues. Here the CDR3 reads CASRRGLNTDTQYF. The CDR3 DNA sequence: TGTGCCAGCAGGAGGGGACTAAACACAGATACGCAGTATTTT.

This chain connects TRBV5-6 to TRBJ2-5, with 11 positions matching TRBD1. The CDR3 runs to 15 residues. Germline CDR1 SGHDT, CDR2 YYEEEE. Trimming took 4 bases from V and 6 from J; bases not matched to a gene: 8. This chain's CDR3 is CASSPGTGGVQTQYF. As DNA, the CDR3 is TGTGCCAGCAGCCCCGGGACAGGGGGTGTGCAGACCCAGTACTTC.

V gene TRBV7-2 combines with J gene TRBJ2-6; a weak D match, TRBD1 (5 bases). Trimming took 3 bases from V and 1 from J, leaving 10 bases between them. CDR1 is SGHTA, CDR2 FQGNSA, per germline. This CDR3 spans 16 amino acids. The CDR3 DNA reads TGTGCCAGCAGCTTGGTTCAGGGTTCTGGGGCCAACGTCCTGACTTTC. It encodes CASSLVQGSGANVLTF.

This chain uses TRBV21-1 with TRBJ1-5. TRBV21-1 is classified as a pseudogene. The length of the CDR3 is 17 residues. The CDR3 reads CASSGTGVFGVSQPQHF. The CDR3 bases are TGTGCCAGCAGCGGGACGGGGGTCTTTGGCGTAAGTCAGCCCCAGCATTTT.

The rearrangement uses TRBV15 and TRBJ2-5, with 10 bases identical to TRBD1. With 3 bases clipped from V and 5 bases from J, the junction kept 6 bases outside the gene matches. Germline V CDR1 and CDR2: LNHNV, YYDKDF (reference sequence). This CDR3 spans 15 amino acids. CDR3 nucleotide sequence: TGTGCCACCAGCAGGGACGGGACAGGGGACGAGACCCAGTACTTC. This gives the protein CATSRDGTGDETQYF.

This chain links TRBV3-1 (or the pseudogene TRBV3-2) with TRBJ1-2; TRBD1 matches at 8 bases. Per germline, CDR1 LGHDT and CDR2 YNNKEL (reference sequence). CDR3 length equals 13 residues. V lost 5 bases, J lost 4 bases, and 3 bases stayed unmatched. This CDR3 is CASSDRGSYGYTF. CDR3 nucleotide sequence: TGTGCCAGCAGCGACAGGGGTTCCTATGGCTACACCTTC.

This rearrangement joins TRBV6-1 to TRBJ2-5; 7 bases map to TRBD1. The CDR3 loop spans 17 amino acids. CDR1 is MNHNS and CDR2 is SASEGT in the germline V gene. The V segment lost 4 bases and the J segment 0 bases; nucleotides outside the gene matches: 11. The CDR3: CASSGSRDRVYQETQYF. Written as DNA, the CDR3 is TGTGCCAGCAGTGGGTCCCGGGACAGAGTATACCAAGAGACCCAGTACTTC.

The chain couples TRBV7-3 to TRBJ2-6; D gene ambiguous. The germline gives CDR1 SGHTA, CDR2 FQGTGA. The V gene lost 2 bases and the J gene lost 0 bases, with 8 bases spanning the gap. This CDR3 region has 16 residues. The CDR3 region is CASSLVRSSGANVLTF. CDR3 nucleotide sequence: TGTGCCAGCAGCTTAGTGAGGAGCTCTGGGGCCAACGTCCTGACTTTC.